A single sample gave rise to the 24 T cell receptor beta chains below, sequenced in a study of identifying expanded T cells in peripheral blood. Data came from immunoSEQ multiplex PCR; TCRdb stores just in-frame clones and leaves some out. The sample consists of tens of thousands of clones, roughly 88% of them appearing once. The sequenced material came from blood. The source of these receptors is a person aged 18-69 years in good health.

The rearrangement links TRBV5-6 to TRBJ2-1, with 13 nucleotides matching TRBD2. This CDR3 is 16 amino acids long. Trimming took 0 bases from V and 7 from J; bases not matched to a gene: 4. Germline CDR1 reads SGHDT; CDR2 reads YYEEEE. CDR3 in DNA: TGTGCCAGCAGCTTGGGACTAGCGGGAGGAGGGAATGAGCAGTTCTTC. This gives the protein CASSLGLAGGGNEQFF. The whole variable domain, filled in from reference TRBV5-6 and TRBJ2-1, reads DAGVTQSPTHLIKTRGQQVTLRCSPKSGHDTVSWYQQALGQGPQFIFQYYEEEERQRGNFPDRFSGHQFPNYSSELNVNALLLGDSALYLCASSLGLAGGGNEQFFGPGTRLTVL.

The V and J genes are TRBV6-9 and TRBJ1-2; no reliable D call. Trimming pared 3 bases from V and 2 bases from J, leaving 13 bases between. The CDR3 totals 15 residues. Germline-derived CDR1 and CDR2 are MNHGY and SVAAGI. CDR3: CASSYLGIENYGYTF. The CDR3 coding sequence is TGTGCCAGCAGTTACCTGGGTATCGAGAACTATGGCTACACCTTC.

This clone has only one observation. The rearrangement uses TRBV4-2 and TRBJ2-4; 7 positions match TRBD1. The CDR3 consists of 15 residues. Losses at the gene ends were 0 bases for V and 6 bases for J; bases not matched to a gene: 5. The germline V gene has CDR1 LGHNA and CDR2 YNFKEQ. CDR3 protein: CASSQDRQGPNIQYF. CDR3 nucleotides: TGTGCCAGCAGCCAAGATAGACAGGGTCCAAACATTCAGTACTTC.

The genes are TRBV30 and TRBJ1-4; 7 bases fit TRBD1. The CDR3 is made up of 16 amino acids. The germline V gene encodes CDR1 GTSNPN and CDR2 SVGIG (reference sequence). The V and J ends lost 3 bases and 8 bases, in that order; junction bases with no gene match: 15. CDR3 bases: TGTGCCTGGAGGCCCAAAACGGGACAGCCTATAGAAAAACTGTTTTTT. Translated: CAWRPKTGQPIEKLFF.

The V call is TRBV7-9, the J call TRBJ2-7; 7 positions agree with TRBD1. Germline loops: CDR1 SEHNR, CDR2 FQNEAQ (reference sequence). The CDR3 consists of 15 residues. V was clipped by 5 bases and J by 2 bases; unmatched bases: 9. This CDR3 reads CASSTRTGVTYEQYF. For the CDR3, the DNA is TGTGCCAGCAGCACCCGGACAGGTGTAACCTACGAGCAGTACTTC.

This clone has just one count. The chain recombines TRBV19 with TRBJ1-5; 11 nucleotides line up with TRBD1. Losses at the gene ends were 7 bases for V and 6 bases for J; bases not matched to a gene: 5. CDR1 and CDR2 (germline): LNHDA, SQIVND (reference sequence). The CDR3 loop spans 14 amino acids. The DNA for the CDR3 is TGTGCCAGTACCGGGACAGGGGGAACTCAGCCCCAGCATTTT. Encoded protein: CASTGTGGTQPQHF.

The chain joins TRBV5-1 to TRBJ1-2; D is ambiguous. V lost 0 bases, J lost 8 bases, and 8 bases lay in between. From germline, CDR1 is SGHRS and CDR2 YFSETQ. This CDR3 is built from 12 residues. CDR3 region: CASSLGGEGYTF. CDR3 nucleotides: TGCGCCAGCAGCTTGGGTGGTGAGGGCTACACCTTC.

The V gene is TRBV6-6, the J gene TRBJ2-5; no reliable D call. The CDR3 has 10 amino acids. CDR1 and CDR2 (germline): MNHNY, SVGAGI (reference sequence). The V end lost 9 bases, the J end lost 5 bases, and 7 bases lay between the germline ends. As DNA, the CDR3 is TGTGCCAGTTTAGGGGAGACCCAGTACTTC. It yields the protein CASLGETQYF.

CDR3 nucleotides: TGTGCCAGCAGCCCCTCGGGACTTCCTAATCAGCCCCAGCATTTT. This sequence encodes CASSPSGLPNQPQHF. The V call is TRBV9, the J call TRBJ1-5, with D maybe TRBD1 (5 bases). Germline CDR1 and CDR2: SGDLS and YYNGEE. This CDR3 comprises 15 residues. Trimming removed 4 bases from V and 4 bases from J, with 15 bases in between.

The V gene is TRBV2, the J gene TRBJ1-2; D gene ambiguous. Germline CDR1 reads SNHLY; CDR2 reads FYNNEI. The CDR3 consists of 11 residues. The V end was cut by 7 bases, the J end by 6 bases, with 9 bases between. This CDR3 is CASIGGNGYTF. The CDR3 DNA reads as TGTGCCAGCATTGGTGGGAATGGCTACACCTTC.

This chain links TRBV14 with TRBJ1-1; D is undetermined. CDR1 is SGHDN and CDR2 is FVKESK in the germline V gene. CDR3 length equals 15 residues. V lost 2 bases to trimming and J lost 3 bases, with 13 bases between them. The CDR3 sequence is CASSQLRLPHTEAFF. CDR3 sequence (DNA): TGTGCCAGCAGCCAATTACGGCTTCCTCACACTGAAGCTTTCTTT.

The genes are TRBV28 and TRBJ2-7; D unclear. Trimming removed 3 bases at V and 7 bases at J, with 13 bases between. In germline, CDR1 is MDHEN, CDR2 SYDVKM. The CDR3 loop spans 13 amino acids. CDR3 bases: TGTGCCAGCAGTTTCACACCCGTTAGGGAGCAGTACTTC. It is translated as CASSFTPVREQYF. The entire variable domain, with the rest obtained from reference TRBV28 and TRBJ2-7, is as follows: DVKVTQSSRYLVKRTGEKVFLECVQDMDHENMFWYRQDPGLGLRLIYFSYDVKMKEKGDIPEGYSVSREKKERFSLILESASTNQTSMYLCASSFTPVREQYFGPGTRLTVT.

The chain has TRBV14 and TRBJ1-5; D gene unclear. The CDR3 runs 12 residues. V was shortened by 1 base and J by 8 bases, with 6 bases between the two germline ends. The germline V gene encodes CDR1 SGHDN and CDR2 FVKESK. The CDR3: CASSQAQEPQHF. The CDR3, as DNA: TGTGCCAGCAGCCAAGCCCAGGAGCCCCAGCATTTT.

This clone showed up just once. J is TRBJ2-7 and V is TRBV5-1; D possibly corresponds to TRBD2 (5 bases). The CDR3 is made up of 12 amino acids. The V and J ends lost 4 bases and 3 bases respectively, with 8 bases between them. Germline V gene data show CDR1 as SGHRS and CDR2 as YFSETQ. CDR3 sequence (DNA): TGCGCCAGCAGCCCGGACTTCTACGAGCAGTACTTC. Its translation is CASSPDFYEQYF.

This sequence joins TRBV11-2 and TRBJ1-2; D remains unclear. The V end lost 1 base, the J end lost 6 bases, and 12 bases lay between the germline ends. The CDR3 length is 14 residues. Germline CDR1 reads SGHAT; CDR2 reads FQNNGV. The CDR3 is CASSLALVRDGYTF. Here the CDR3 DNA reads TGTGCCAGCAGCTTAGCGCTTGTACGTGATGGCTACACCTTC.

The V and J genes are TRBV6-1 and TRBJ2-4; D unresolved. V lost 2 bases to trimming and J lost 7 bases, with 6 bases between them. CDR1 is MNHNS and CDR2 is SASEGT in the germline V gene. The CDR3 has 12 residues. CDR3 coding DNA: TGTGCCAGCAGTGAATTCCGGAACATTCAGTACTTC. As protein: CASSEFRNIQYF.

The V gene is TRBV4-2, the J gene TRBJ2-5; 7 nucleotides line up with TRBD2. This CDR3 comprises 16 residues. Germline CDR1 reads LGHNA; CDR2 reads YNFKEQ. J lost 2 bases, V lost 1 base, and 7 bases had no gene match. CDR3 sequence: CASSQGASGAQETQYF. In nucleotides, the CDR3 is TGTGCCAGCAGCCAAGGCGCTAGCGGCGCACAAGAGACCCAGTACTTC.

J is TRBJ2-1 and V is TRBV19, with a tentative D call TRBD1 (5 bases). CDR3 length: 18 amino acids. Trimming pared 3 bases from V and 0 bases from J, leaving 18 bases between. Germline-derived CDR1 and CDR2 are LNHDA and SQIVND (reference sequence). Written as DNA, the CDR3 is TGTGCCAGTAGTATGGGTGTAGGGGTTAGCCTCTCCTACAATGAGCAGTTCTTC. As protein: CASSMGVGVSLSYNEQFF.

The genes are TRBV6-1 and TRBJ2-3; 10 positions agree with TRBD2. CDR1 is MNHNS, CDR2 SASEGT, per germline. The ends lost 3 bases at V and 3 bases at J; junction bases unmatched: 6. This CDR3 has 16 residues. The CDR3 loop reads CASSDISSGRTDTQYF. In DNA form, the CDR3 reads TGTGCCAGCAGTGATATTTCTAGCGGGAGAACAGATACGCAGTATTTT.

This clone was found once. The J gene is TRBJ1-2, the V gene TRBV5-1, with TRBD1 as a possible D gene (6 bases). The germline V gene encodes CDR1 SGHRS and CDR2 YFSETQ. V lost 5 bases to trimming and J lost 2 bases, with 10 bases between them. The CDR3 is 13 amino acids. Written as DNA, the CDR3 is TGCGCCAGCAGGTACGGACAGAACTATGGCTACACCTTC. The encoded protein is CASRYGQNYGYTF.

The CDR3 DNA follows: TGTGCCAGCAGTTTCCGGACGAACACTGAAGCTTTCTTT. This translates into CASSFRTNTEAFF. The chain links TRBV6-5 to TRBJ1-1; no firm D call. Trimming took off 4 bases at V and 1 base at J, with 7 bases between the two ends. The CDR3 is 13 residues long. Germline CDR1 MNHEY, CDR2 SVGAGI.

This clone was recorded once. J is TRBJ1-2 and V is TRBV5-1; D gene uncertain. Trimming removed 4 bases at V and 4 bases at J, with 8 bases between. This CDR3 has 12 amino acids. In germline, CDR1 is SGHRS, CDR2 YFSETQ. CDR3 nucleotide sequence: TGCGCCAGCAGCGAACCCTTCTATGGCTACACCTTC. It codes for CASSEPFYGYTF.

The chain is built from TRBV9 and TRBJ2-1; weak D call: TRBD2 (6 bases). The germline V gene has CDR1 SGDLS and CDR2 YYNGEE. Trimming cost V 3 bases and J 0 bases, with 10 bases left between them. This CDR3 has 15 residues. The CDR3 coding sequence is TGTGCCAGCAGCGGGGGCGGGAACTCCTACAATGAGCAGTTCTTC. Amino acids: CASSGGGNSYNEQFF.

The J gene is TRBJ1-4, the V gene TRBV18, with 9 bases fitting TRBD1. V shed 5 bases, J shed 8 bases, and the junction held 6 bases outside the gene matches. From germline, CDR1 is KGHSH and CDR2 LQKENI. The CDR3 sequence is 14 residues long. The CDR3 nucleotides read TGTGCCAGCTCAGAACAGGGGGCTCAAGAAAAACTGTTTTTT. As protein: CASSEQGAQEKLFF.